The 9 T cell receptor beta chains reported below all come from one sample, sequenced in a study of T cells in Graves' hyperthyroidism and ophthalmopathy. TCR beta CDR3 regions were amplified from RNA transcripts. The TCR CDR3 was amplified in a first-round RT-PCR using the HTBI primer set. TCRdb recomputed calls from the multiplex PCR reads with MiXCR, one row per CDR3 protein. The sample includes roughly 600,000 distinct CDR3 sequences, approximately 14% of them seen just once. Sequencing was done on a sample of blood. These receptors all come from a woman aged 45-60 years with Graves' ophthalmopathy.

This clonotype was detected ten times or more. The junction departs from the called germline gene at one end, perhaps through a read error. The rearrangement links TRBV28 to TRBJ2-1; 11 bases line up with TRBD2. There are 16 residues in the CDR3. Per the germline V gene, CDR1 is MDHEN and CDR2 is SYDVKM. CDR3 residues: CASSPQGLAAYNGQFF. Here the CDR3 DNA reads TGTGCCAGCAGTCCCCAGGGACTAGCGGCCTACAATGGGCAGTTCTTC. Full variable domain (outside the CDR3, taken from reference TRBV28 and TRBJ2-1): DVKVTQSSRYLVKRTGEKVFLECVQDMDHENMFWYRQDPGLGLRLIYFSYDVKMKEKGDIPEGYSVSREKKERFSLILESASTNQTSMYLCASSPQGLAAYNGQFFGPGTRLTVL.

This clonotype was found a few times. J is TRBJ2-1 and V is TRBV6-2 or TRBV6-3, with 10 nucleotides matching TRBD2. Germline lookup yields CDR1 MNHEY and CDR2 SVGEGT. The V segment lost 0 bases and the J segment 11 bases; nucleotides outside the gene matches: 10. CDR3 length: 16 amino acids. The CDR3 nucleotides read TGTGCCAGCAGTTACTCGAACGGGCTAGCGGGAGACCAGCAGTTCTTC. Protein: CASSYSNGLAGDQQFF.

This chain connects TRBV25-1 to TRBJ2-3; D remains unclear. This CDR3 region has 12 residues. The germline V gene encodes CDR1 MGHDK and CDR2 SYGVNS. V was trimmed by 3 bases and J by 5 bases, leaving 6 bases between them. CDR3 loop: CASSDLEDTQYF. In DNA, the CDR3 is TGTGCCAGCAGTGACCTCGAAGATACGCAGTATTTT. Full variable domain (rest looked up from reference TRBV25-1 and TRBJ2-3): EADIYQTPRYLVIGTGKKITLECSQTMGHDKMYWYQQDPGMELHLIHYSYGVNSTEKGDLSSESTVSRIRTEHFPLTLESARPSHTSQYLCASSDLEDTQYFGPGTRLTVL.

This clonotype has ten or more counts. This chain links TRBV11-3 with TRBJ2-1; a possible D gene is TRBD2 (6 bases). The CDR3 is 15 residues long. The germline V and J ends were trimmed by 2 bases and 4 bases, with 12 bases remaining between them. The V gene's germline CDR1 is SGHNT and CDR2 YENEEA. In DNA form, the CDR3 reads TGTGCCAGCAGCTTACGTTCCGGGAGTTACAATGAGCAGTTCTTC. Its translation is CASSLRSGSYNEQFF.

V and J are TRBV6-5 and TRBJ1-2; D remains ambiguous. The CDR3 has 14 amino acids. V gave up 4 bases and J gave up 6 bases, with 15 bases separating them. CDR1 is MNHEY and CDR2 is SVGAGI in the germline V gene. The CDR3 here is CASSSLGPPHGYTF. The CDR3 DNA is TGTGCCAGCAGTTCTCTGGGTCCACCGCATGGCTACACCTTC.

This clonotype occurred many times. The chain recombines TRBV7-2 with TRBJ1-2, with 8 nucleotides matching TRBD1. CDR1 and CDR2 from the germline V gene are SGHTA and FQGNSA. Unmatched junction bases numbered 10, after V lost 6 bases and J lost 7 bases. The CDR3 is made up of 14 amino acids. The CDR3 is CASSPGGYGRGYTF. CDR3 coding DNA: TGTGCCAGCAGTCCAGGGGGCTACGGTCGTGGCTACACCTTC.

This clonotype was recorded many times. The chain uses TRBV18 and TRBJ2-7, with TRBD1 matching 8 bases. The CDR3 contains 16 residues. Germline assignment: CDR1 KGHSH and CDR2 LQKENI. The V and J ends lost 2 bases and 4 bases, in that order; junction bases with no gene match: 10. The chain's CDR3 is CASSPGQGEGPYEQYF. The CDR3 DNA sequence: TGTGCCAGCTCACCAGGACAGGGTGAAGGTCCGTACGAGCAGTACTTC.

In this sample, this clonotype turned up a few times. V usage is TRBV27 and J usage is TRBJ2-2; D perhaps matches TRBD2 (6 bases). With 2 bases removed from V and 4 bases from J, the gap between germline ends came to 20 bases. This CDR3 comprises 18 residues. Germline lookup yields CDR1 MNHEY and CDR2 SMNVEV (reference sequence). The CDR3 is CASSLIFRRARGTGELFF. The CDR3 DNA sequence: TGTGCCAGCAGTTTAATTTTTCGGAGGGCTAGGGGCACCGGGGAGCTGTTTTTT.

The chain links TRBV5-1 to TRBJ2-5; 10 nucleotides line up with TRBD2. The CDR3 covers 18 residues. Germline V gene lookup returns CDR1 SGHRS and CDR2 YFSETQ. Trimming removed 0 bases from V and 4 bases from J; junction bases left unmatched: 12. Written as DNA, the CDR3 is TGCGCCAGCAGCTTGGCCGGTCTAGCGGGAGTGTTCCTAGAGACCCAGTACTTC. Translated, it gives CASSLAGLAGVFLETQYF.